The 26 T cell receptor beta chains in this list originate from one sample, sequenced in a study of Tregs in tolerant kidney transplant recipients. The method was immunoSEQ multiplex PCR; TCRdb's version includes in-frame clones alone and lacks a portion of them. The sample lists more than 75,000 clones; 80% to 95% were seen once. The sequences come from CD4+ T cells from blood, collected before the transplant. These receptors all come from a human donor who received a combined kidney and bone marrow transplant.

Only one count was recorded for this clone. The genes are TRBV30 and TRBJ2-3, with 9 positions matching TRBD2. The CDR3 runs to 15 residues. The trim removed 2 bases at V and 4 bases at J, leaving 7 bases unmatched. Germline CDR1 is GTSNPN and CDR2 is SVGIG (reference sequence). Here the CDR3 DNA reads TGTGCCTGGAGTTGGGTAGCGGGAGTGGCAGATACGCAGTATTTT. Translating it yields CAWSWVAGVADTQYF.

The rearrangement uses TRBV19 and TRBJ2-5; TRBD2 agrees at 9 bases. Losses at the gene ends were 3 bases for V and 7 bases for J; bases not matched to a gene: 9. Per germline, CDR1 LNHDA and CDR2 SQIVND (reference sequence). This CDR3 is built from 15 residues. CDR3 sequence reads: CASSIRTSANRTQYF. The CDR3 DNA reads as TGTGCCAGTAGTATCAGGACTAGCGCTAATCGGACCCAGTACTTC.

J is TRBJ2-5 and V is TRBV19; TRBD2 matches at 12 bases. Unmatched junction bases numbered 3, after V lost 6 bases and J lost 4 bases. CDR1 and CDR2 (germline): LNHDA, SQIVND (reference sequence). There are 14 residues in the CDR3. In DNA, the CDR3 is TGTGCCAGTAGCGAACTAGCGGGGGGAGAGACCCAGTACTTC. It specifies CASSELAGGETQYF.

This rearrangement joins TRBV2 to TRBJ2-1, with TRBD2 identical over 11 bases. CDR3 length: 14 amino acids. Germline lookup yields CDR1 SNHLY and CDR2 FYNNEI. The ends lost 7 bases at V and 4 bases at J; junction bases unmatched: 3. The CDR3 sequence is CASTRLAGYNEQFF. The CDR3 bases are TGTGCCAGCACAAGACTAGCGGGGTACAATGAGCAGTTCTTC.

CDR3 sequence reads: CASSQYRTGRPADYEQYF. The CDR3 nucleotides are TGTGCCAGCAGCCAATATCGGACAGGGAGACCGGCTGACTACGAGCAGTACTTC. The chain uses TRBV4-2 and TRBJ2-7; 8 nucleotides align to TRBD1. With 2 bases clipped from V and 3 bases from J, the junction kept 15 bases outside the gene matches. CDR1 LGHNA and CDR2 YNFKEQ come from the germline V gene. The CDR3 length is 18 residues.

Worth noting for this clone: This sample includes further DNA sequences coding for the same CDR3. This chain joins TRBV4-1 and TRBJ1-5; 8 bases line up with TRBD1. J lost 8 bases, V lost 1 base, and 13 bases had no gene match. Germline V gene lookup returns CDR1 MGHRA and CDR2 YSYEKL. The CDR3 runs to 17 residues. The CDR3 spells CASSQVPARGHPKPQHF. CDR3 nucleotides: TGCGCCAGCAGCCAAGTCCCGGCCAGGGGGCATCCGAAGCCCCAGCATTTT.

The chain couples TRBV2 to TRBJ2-5; a weak D match, TRBD2 (5 bases). Germline CDR1 and CDR2: SNHLY and FYNNEI. This CDR3 is 11 amino acids long. V was clipped by 1 base and J by 11 bases, with 8 bases between them. CDR3 coding DNA: TGTGCCAGCAGTGAAGGCTCGGGGCAGTACTTC. Translation: CASSEGSGQYF.

The chain combines TRBV28 with TRBJ1-2; D is uncertain. CDR3 length: 14 residues. Germline CDR1 MDHEN, CDR2 SYDVKM. The V end lost 2 bases, the J end lost 4 bases, and 11 bases lay between the germline ends. The CDR3 nucleotides are TGTGCCAGCAGTTTAAATATATATGTCTATGGCTACACCTTC. It specifies CASSLNIYVYGYTF.

CDR3 in amino acids: CAISPIQGAYEQYF. CDR3 DNA sequence: TGTGCCATCAGTCCCATACAGGGGGCCTACGAGCAGTACTTC. The rearrangement links TRBV10-3 to TRBJ2-7; 8 bases line up with TRBD1. After removal of 5 bases from V and 2 bases from J, the junction contained 5 bases not matched to a gene. The CDR3 has 14 amino acids. CDR1 and CDR2 (germline): ENHRY, SYGVKD.

The chain recombines TRBV15 with TRBJ2-7; D uncertain. Trimming removed 8 bases at V and 1 base at J, with 18 bases between. Germline CDR1 and CDR2: LNHNV and YYDKDF (reference sequence). The CDR3 runs to 15 residues. The CDR3 coding sequence is TGTGCCACCCCACCCCCCCGAATAACTTCCTACGAGCAGTACTTC. It encodes CATPPPRITSYEQYF.

The chain joins TRBV9 to TRBJ1-1; D is unresolved. This CDR3 is 14 amino acids long. Germline V gene sequence: CDR1 SGDLS, CDR2 YYNGEE. Trimming removed 0 bases from V and 1 base from J, with 7 bases in between. CDR3 sequence (DNA): TGTGCCAGCAGCGTAGACAGCAGGAACACTGAAGCTTTCTTT. The encoded protein is CASSVDSRNTEAFF.

V gene TRBV7-2 combines with J gene TRBJ2-2, with 11 bases that match TRBD2. CDR3 length: 15 residues. V dropped 6 bases and J dropped 8; count of bases not matched to a gene: 8. CDR1 is SGHTA, CDR2 FQGNSA, per germline. CDR3 region: CASRRTSGSGGELFF. CDR3 nucleotide sequence: TGTGCCAGCAGGCGCACTAGCGGGAGTGGTGGGGAGCTGTTTTTT. Together with reference TRBV7-2 and TRBJ2-2, the CDR3 gives the full variable domain: GAGVSQSPSNKVTEKGKDVELRCDPISGHTALYWYRQSLGQGLEFLIYFQGNSAPDKSGLPSDRFSAERTGGSVSTLTIQRTQQEDSAVYLCASRRTSGSGGELFFGEGSRLTVL.

This clone was counted a single time. The V gene is TRBV5-1, the J gene TRBJ2-2, with 8 bases matching TRBD2. The length of the CDR3 is 16 residues. The V gene end was trimmed by 0 bases and the J gene end by 1 base; junction bases not matched to a gene: 2. Germline CDR1 is SGHRS and CDR2 is YFSETQ. CDR3 amino acids: CASSLGLAGNTGELFF. DNA for the CDR3: TGCGCCAGCAGCTTGGGGCTAGCGGGGAACACCGGGGAGCTGTTTTTT.

This rearrangement joins TRBV7-6 to TRBJ2-1; 8 nucleotides agree with TRBD1. This CDR3 region has 16 residues. V shed 1 base, J shed 8 bases, and the junction held 10 bases outside the gene matches. The germline CDR1 and CDR2 sequences are SGHVS and FNYEAQ. Written as DNA, the CDR3 is TGTGCCAGCAGCTTAGGACAGGGGCAATGGACGGATGAGCAGTTCTTC. This gives the protein CASSLGQGQWTDEQFF. Using reference TRBV7-6 and TRBJ2-1 for the parts outside the CDR3, the full variable domain is GAGVSQSPRYKVTKRGQDVALRCDPISGHVSLYWYRQALGQGPEFLTYFNYEAQQDKSGLPNDRFSAERPEGSISTLTIQRTEQRDSAMYRCASSLGQGQWTDEQFFGPGTRLTVL.

The genes are TRBV2 and TRBJ2-3, with D unclear. CDR3 length: 15 amino acids. The V end was cut by 2 bases, the J end by 1 base, with 10 bases between. CDR1 SNHLY and CDR2 FYNNEI come from the germline V gene. This chain's CDR3 is CASSERDTRTDTQYF. The CDR3 DNA reads as TGTGCCAGCAGTGAAAGAGACACGCGCACAGATACGCAGTATTTT.

V gene TRBV6-1 combines with J gene TRBJ2-5; 8 bases agree with TRBD2. The CDR3 has 13 residues. J gave up 5 bases and V 6 bases, and 5 bases lay outside the gene matches. Germline CDR1 and CDR2: MNHNS and SASEGT. The CDR3 reads CASRAGGRETQYF. The CDR3 DNA follows: TGTGCCAGCAGGGCGGGGGGCAGGGAGACCCAGTACTTC.

With regard to this clone: Other DNA sequences within the sample encode an identical CDR3. The chain combines TRBV28 with TRBJ1-6; D is possibly TRBD1 (6 bases). Germline V gives CDR1 MDHEN, CDR2 SYDVKM. V was pared by 7 bases and J by 7 bases, with 20 bases between. This CDR3 has 16 residues. CDR3 protein: CASNPRSGGGNSPLHF. CDR3 nucleotide sequence: TGTGCCAGCAACCCCCGCTCGGGGGGCGGAAATTCACCCCTCCACTTT.

This chain uses TRBV15 with TRBJ2-7; 8 bases align to TRBD1. CDR3 length: 15 residues. Per germline, CDR1 LNHNV and CDR2 YYDKDF (reference sequence). The V segment lost 0 bases and the J segment 8 bases; nucleotides outside the gene matches: 9. The CDR3 coding sequence is TGTGCCACCAGCAGAGATGGAGCGACAGGGGATCAGCAGTACTTC. This encodes CATSRDGATGDQQYF.

The J gene is TRBJ2-7, the V gene TRBV4-1, with a possible D match to TRBD2 (7 bases). Trimming took off 3 bases at V and 3 bases at J, with 12 bases between the two ends. Germline CDR1 and CDR2: MGHRA and YSYEKL. This CDR3 has 14 residues. The CDR3 loop is CASSHEGGLYEQYF. In DNA form, the CDR3 reads TGCGCCAGCAGCCACGAGGGGGGGCTCTACGAGCAGTACTTC.

This clone was seen a single time. This sequence joins TRBV11-1 and TRBJ2-2; no clear D. CDR1 and CDR2 (germline): SGHAT, FQDESV (reference sequence). The length of the CDR3 is 13 residues. Trimming removed 10 bases at V and 1 base at J, with 10 bases between. CDR3 in amino acids: CATGHGNTGELFF. For the CDR3, the DNA is TGTGCCACAGGCCACGGGAACACCGGGGAGCTGTTTTTT.

The chain joins TRBV5-6 to TRBJ1-1, with unresolved D. Deletions cut 5 bases from V and 0 bases from J, with 8 bases between. The length of the CDR3 is 13 residues. Germline V gene sequence: CDR1 SGHDT, CDR2 YYEEEE. CDR3 in amino acids: CASRKTLNTEAFF. The DNA for the CDR3 is TGTGCCAGCAGAAAAACATTGAACACTGAAGCTTTCTTT.

This chain links TRBV18 with TRBJ1-4; D possibly corresponds to TRBD1 (6 bases). This CDR3 region has 14 residues. The V and J ends lost 4 bases and 9 bases respectively, with 15 bases between them. Germline V gives CDR1 KGHSH, CDR2 LQKENI. The CDR3 DNA is TGTGCCAGCTCACTCGACAGGACCGAAAAAAAACTGTTTTTT. Its protein is CASSLDRTEKKLFF.

The V gene is TRBV4-3, the J gene TRBJ2-7; TRBD1 matches 9 bases. With 0 bases clipped from V and 4 bases from J, the junction kept 7 bases outside the gene matches. CDR1 is LGHNA, CDR2 YSLEER, per germline. The CDR3 length is 16 residues. CDR3 coding DNA: TGCGCCAGCAGCCAAGATACAGGGGGCTTCGGGTACGAGCAGTACTTC. Its translation: CASSQDTGGFGYEQYF.

The chain joins TRBV20-1 to TRBJ1-2; D unclear. Germline lookup yields CDR1 DFQATT and CDR2 SNEGSKA (reference sequence). This CDR3 contains 11 residues. V shed 3 bases and J shed 8 bases, with 10 bases lying between them. The CDR3 is CSARVTSGYTF. The CDR3 DNA reads TGCAGTGCTAGGGTTACGAGCGGCTACACCTTC.

This chain links TRBV2 with TRBJ2-1; D is possibly TRBD2 (6 bases). V lost 2 bases and J lost 4, with 12 bases in between. This CDR3 spans 15 amino acids. Germline-derived CDR1 and CDR2 are SNHLY and FYNNEI. The CDR3 reads CASSENGGLYNEQFF. CDR3 DNA: TGTGCCAGCAGTGAAAATGGGGGGTTGTACAATGAGCAGTTCTTC.

This chain uses TRBV7-6 with TRBJ2-2, with 10 bases aligning to TRBD1. In germline, CDR1 is SGHVS, CDR2 FNYEAQ. This CDR3 is built from 16 residues. J lost 1 base, V lost 3 bases, and 2 bases had no gene match. DNA of the CDR3: TGTGCCAGCAGCTTGGACAGGGGGTTGAACACCGGGGAGCTGTTTTTT. Translated: CASSLDRGLNTGELFF.